A selection of T cell receptor beta chains follows, all from one sample in a study of Ad26.COV2.S vaccination and SARS-CoV-2 variants. Assay used: immunoSEQ multiplex PCR; TCRdb lists only in-frame clones, some missing. The sample lists approximately 350,000 clones, about nine tenths occurring once. The source was peripheral blood, collected in a trial of Ad26.COV2.S vaccine versus placebo. The receptors derive from a person between 18 and 65 years old who received the Ad26.COV2.S COVID-19 vaccine or a placebo. The CDR3 runs from the conserved cysteine through the conserved F or W. D genes are given only for firm matches. Where a row states a size, it is once, few, many or the class of an expanded clone; other rows omit it.

v_call: TRBV5-1; d_call: .; j_call: TRBJ2-3; clone_size: once; cdr3_aa: CASSLARRRVGTDTQYF; cdr3_nt: TGCGCCAGCAGCTTGGCGAGGCGTCGGGTTGGCACAGATACGCAGTATTTT
v_call: TRBV5-1; d_call: TRBD1; j_call: TRBJ1-2; clone_size: once; cdr3_aa: CASSSRTGGDYTF; cdr3_nt: TGCGCCAGCAGCTCCCGGACAGGGGGAGACTACACCTTC
v_call: TRBV19; d_call: .; j_call: TRBJ2-2; clone_size: .; cdr3_aa: CASSITSTVGELFF; cdr3_nt: TGTGCCAGTAGTATCACTTCCACCGTCGGGGAGCTGTTTTTT
v_call: TRBV19; d_call: .; j_call: TRBJ2-2; clone_size: .; cdr3_aa: CASSSGPAGELFF; cdr3_nt: TGTGCCAGTAGTAGCGGACCAGCCGGGGAGCTGTTTTTT
v_call: TRBV19; d_call: .; j_call: TRBJ1-2; clone_size: many; cdr3_aa: CASKGPGSIGGYTF; cdr3_nt: TGTGCCAGTAAGGGTCCAGGGAGTATCGGTGGCTACACCTTC
v_call: TRBV27; d_call: .; j_call: TRBJ1-4; clone_size: .; cdr3_aa: CASSLSDREKLFF; cdr3_nt: TGTGCCAGCAGTTTATCGGACAGAGAAAAACTGTTTTTT
v_call: TRBV30; d_call: .; j_call: TRBJ1-2; clone_size: .; cdr3_aa: CAWSVTARYGYTF; cdr3_nt: TGTGCCTGGAGTGTAACGGCCCGCTATGGCTACACCTTC
v_call: TRBV11-1; d_call: .; j_call: TRBJ2-1; clone_size: .; cdr3_aa: CASSLDRRSSYNEQFF; cdr3_nt: TGTGCCAGCAGCTTAGACAGGCGAAGCTCCTACAATGAGCAGTTCTTC
v_call: TRBV3-1/TRBV3-2; d_call: .; j_call: TRBJ1-2; clone_size: .; cdr3_aa: CASSLAGGSYGYTF; cdr3_nt: TGTGCCAGCAGTTTGGCGGGGGGCTCCTATGGCTACACCTTC
v_call: TRBV7-2; d_call: TRBD2; j_call: TRBJ2-3; clone_size: .; cdr3_aa: CASSLSGTRSDTQYF; cdr3_nt: TGTGCCAGCAGCTTATCCGGGACTAGGTCAGATACGCAGTATTTT
v_call: TRBV30; d_call: .; j_call: TRBJ1-1; clone_size: .; cdr3_aa: CAHTGTVNTEAFF; cdr3_nt: TGTGCCCACACCGGGACTGTGAACACTGAAGCTTTCTTT
v_call: TRBV5-6; d_call: .; j_call: TRBJ2-3; clone_size: .; cdr3_aa: CASSWGGPDTQYF; cdr3_nt: TGTGCCAGCAGCTGGGGGGGCCCAGATACGCAGTATTTT
v_call: TRBV9; d_call: .; j_call: TRBJ2-1; clone_size: .; cdr3_aa: CASSGDEIYNEQFF; cdr3_nt: TGTGCCAGCAGCGGGGACGAGATTTACAATGAGCAGTTCTTC
v_call: TRBV27; d_call: .; j_call: TRBJ2-7; clone_size: .; cdr3_aa: CASSLSETSYYEQYF; cdr3_nt: TGTGCCAGCAGTTTATCTGAGACATCGTACTACGAGCAGTACTTC
v_call: TRBV6-6; d_call: TRBD1; j_call: TRBJ1-3; clone_size: once; cdr3_aa: CASSRGQGAYYSGNTIYF; cdr3_nt: TGTGCCAGCAGTCGGGGACAGGGGGCCTATTACTCTGGAAACACCATATATTTT
v_call: TRBV19; d_call: .; j_call: TRBJ1-2; clone_size: .; cdr3_aa: CASSIEVRDYGYTF; cdr3_nt: TGTGCCAGTAGTATTGAAGTCAGAGACTATGGCTACACCTTC
v_call: TRBV5-1; d_call: .; j_call: TRBJ1-5; clone_size: .; cdr3_aa: CASSPAPDPGQPQHF; cdr3_nt: TGCGCCAGCAGCCCCGCCCCGGACCCAGGTCAGCCCCAGCATTTT
v_call: TRBV29-1; d_call: TRBD2; j_call: TRBJ2-1; clone_size: .; cdr3_aa: CSVVGTSGREQFF; cdr3_nt: TGCAGCGTAGTCGGGACTAGCGGGAGGGAGCAGTTCTTC
v_call: TRBV6-2/TRBV6-3; d_call: .; j_call: TRBJ2-7; clone_size: .; cdr3_aa: CASSSLGVSEQYF; cdr3_nt: TGTGCCAGCAGTTCCCTAGGGGTCTCCGAGCAGTACTTC
v_call: TRBV9; d_call: .; j_call: TRBJ1-3; clone_size: .; cdr3_aa: CASSSLANSGNTIYF; cdr3_nt: TGTGCCAGCAGCTCCCTTGCCAACTCTGGAAACACCATATATTTT
v_call: TRBV4-1; d_call: TRBD1; j_call: TRBJ1-3; clone_size: .; cdr3_aa: CASSRLQYRGSGNTIYF; cdr3_nt: TGCGCCAGCAGCCGATTGCAGTACAGGGGCTCTGGAAACACCATATATTTT
v_call: TRBV6-1; d_call: .; j_call: TRBJ2-7; clone_size: .; cdr3_aa: CASSERGRDEQYF; cdr3_nt: TGTGCCAGCAGTGAAAGGGGTCGGGACGAGCAGTACTTC
v_call: TRBV2; d_call: TRBD2; j_call: TRBJ2-1; clone_size: .; cdr3_aa: CASSPRAGGSSYNEQFF; cdr3_nt: TGTGCCAGCAGTCCTCGAGCGGGGGGGAGCTCCTACAATGAGCAGTTCTTC
v_call: TRBV3-1/TRBV3-2; d_call: TRBD1; j_call: TRBJ1-2; clone_size: .; cdr3_aa: CASSQEGVGQADGYTF; cdr3_nt: TGTGCCAGCAGCCAAGAAGGGGTGGGACAGGCCGATGGCTACACCTTC
v_call: TRBV5-4; d_call: .; j_call: TRBJ2-1; clone_size: .; cdr3_aa: CASSLAPPIDNEQFF; cdr3_nt: TGTGCCAGCAGCTTGGCTCCCCCCATAGACAATGAGCAGTTCTTC
v_call: TRBV7-6; d_call: TRBD1; j_call: TRBJ1-2; clone_size: .; cdr3_aa: CASSSAQDRDFYGYTF; cdr3_nt: TGTGCCAGCAGCTCTGCCCAGGACAGGGACTTTTATGGCTACACCTTC
v_call: TRBV7-6; d_call: TRBD1; j_call: TRBJ2-7; clone_size: once; cdr3_aa: CASSFPGQEEYF; cdr3_nt: TGTGCCAGCAGCTTCCCGGGACAGGAAGAGTACTTC
v_call: TRBV9; d_call: TRBD2; j_call: TRBJ2-7; clone_size: .; cdr3_aa: CASSPRLAGLYEQYF; cdr3_nt: TGTGCCAGCAGCCCAAGACTAGCGGGGCTCTACGAGCAGTACTTC
v_call: TRBV11-2; d_call: .; j_call: TRBJ2-1; clone_size: .; cdr3_aa: CASSWQGSYNEQFF; cdr3_nt: TGTGCCAGCAGCTGGCAAGGCTCCTACAATGAGCAGTTCTTC
v_call: TRBV28; d_call: TRBD1; j_call: TRBJ2-7; clone_size: .; cdr3_aa: CASRSGGTVYEQYF; cdr3_nt: TGTGCCAGCAGGTCAGGGGGTACAGTCTACGAGCAGTACTTC
v_call: TRBV7-2; d_call: .; j_call: TRBJ2-1; clone_size: .; cdr3_aa: CASSLWAGSSYNEQFF; cdr3_nt: TGTGCCAGCAGCCTATGGGCGGGGTCCTCCTACAATGAGCAGTTCTTC
v_call: TRBV7-2; d_call: .; j_call: TRBJ2-3; clone_size: .; cdr3_aa: CASNFGTLYSDTQYF; cdr3_nt: TGTGCCAGCAACTTTGGAACCCTATATTCAGATACGCAGTATTTT
v_call: TRBV12-3/TRBV12-4; d_call: TRBD1; j_call: TRBJ1-2; clone_size: few; cdr3_aa: CASSRDSYGYTF; cdr3_nt: TGTGCCAGCAGCCGGGACAGCTATGGCTACACCTTC
v_call: TRBV7-2; d_call: .; j_call: TRBJ1-3; clone_size: .; cdr3_aa: CASNGQSGRNTIYF; cdr3_nt: TGTGCCAGCAACGGACAGAGCGGCAGAAACACCATATATTTT
v_call: TRBV24-1; d_call: .; j_call: TRBJ2-1; clone_size: .; cdr3_aa: CATSDPGYNEQFF; cdr3_nt: TGTGCCACCAGTGATCCCGGGTACAATGAGCAGTTCTTC
v_call: TRBV21-1; d_call: .; j_call: TRBJ2-5; clone_size: .; cdr3_aa: CASSKDGRVGGDQETQYF; cdr3_nt: TGTGCCAGCAGCAAAGACGGGCGGGTCGGCGGTGATCAAGAGACCCAGTACTTC
v_call: TRBV19; d_call: TRBD2; j_call: TRBJ2-5; clone_size: .; cdr3_aa: CASSFLGLAGGPETQYF; cdr3_nt: TGTGCCAGTAGTTTCCTGGGACTAGCGGGGGGGCCGGAGACCCAGTACTTC
v_call: TRBV19; d_call: .; j_call: TRBJ2-2; clone_size: few; cdr3_aa: CASSGPLTGTPNTGELFF; cdr3_nt: TGTGCCAGTAGTGGACCTCTAACAGGTACCCCGAACACCGGGGAGCTGTTTTTT
v_call: TRBV12-3/TRBV12-4; d_call: .; j_call: TRBJ2-5; clone_size: .; cdr3_aa: CASGSGSGETQYF; cdr3_nt: TGTGCCAGCGGTTCAGGATCGGGGGAGACCCAGTACTTC
v_call: TRBV12-3/TRBV12-4; d_call: TRBD1; j_call: TRBJ2-2; clone_size: .; cdr3_aa: CASSQGVDGELFF; cdr3_nt: TGTGCCAGCAGCCAGGGGGTCGACGGGGAGCTGTTTTTT
v_call: TRBV27; d_call: .; j_call: TRBJ1-5; clone_size: .; cdr3_aa: CASSLRVPGGNQPQHF; cdr3_nt: TGTGCCAGCAGTTTGAGGGTTCCGGGGGGCAATCAGCCCCAGCATTTT
v_call: TRBV20-1; d_call: TRBD2; j_call: TRBJ2-3; clone_size: .; cdr3_aa: CSASPRSGGSISTDTQYF; cdr3_nt: TGCAGTGCTAGTCCCCGTAGCGGGGGGTCCATTAGCACAGATACGCAGTATTTT
v_call: TRBV11-2; d_call: .; j_call: TRBJ2-3; clone_size: .; cdr3_aa: CASLSGGGYTDTQYF; cdr3_nt: TGTGCCAGCCTCTCTGGGGGGGGCTACACAGATACGCAGTATTTT